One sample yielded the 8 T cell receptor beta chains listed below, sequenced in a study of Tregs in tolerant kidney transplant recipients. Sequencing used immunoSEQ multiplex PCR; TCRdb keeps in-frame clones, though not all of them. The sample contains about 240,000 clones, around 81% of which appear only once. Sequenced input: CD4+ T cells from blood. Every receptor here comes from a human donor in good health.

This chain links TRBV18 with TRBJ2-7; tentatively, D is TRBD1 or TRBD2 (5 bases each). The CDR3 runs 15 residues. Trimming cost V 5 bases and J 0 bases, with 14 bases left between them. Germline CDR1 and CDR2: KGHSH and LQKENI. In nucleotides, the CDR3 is TGTGCCAGCTCAACGGGACCGATTAGCTCCTACGAGCAGTACTTC. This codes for CASSTGPISSYEQYF.

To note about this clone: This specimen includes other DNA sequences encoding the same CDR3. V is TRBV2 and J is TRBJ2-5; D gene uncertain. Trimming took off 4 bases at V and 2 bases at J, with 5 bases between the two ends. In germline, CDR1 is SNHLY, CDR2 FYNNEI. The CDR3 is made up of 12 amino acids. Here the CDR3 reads CASSVVQETQYF. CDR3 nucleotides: TGTGCCAGCAGTGTGGTACAAGAGACCCAGTACTTC.

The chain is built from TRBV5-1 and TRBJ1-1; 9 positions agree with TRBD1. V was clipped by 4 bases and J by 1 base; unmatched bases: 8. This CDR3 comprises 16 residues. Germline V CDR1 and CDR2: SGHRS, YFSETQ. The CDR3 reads CASSLRGDRANTEAFF. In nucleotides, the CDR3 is TGCGCCAGCAGCCTAAGGGGGGACAGGGCGAACACTGAAGCTTTCTTT. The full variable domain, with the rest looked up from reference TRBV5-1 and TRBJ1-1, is KAGVTQTPRYLIKTRGQQVTLSCSPISGHRSVSWYQQTPGQGLQFLFEYFSETQRNKGNFPGRFSGRQFSNSRSEMNVSTLELGDSALYLCASSLRGDRANTEAFFGQGTRLTVV.

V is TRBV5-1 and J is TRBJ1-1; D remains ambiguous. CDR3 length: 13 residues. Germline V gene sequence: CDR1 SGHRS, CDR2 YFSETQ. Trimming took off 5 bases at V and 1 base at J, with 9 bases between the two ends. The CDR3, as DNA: TGCGCCAGCAGTTTCGTGACGAACACTGAAGCTTTCTTT. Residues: CASSFVTNTEAFF.

As DNA, the CDR3 is TGTGCCAGCAGCGTAGTGGGACAGTTTTTAAACACCGGGGAGCTGTTTTTT. Amino acids: CASSVVGQFLNTGELFF. The chain is built from TRBV9 and TRBJ2-2; 7 bases align to TRBD1. Germline V gene lookup returns CDR1 SGDLS and CDR2 YYNGEE. The V gene end was trimmed by 0 bases and the J gene end by 2 bases; junction bases not matched to a gene: 7. CDR3 length equals 17 residues. Looking up the rest from reference TRBV9 and TRBJ2-2 gives the full variable domain: DSGVTQTPKHLITATGQRVTLRCSPRSGDLSVYWYQQSLDQGLQFLIQYYNGEERAKGNILERFSAQQFPDLHSELNLSSLELGDSALYFCASSVVGQFLNTGELFFGEGSRLTVL.

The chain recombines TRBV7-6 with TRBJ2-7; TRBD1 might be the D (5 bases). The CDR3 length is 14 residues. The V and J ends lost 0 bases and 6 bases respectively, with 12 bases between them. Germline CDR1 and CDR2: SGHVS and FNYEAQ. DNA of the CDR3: TGTGCCAGCAGCTTAGCGGGTCAGGGAAGCGAGCAGTACTTC. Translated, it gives CASSLAGQGSEQYF.

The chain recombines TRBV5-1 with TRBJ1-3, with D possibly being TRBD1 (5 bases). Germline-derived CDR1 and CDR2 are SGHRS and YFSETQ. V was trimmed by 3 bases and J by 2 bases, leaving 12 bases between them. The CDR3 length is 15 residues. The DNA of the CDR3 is TGCGCCAGCAGCTCCTATGGGGGGGCTGGAAACACCATATATTTT. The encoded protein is CASSSYGGAGNTIYF.

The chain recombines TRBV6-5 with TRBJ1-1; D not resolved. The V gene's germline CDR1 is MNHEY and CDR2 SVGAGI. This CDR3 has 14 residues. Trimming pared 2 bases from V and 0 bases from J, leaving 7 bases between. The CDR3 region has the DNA TGTGCCAGCAGTTACAGGCTAATGAACACTGAAGCTTTCTTT. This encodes CASSYRLMNTEAFF.